The 31 T cell receptor beta chains given below trace back to one sample, sequenced in a study of cytomegalovirus exposure and HLA in healthy donors. The method was immunoSEQ multiplex PCR; TCRdb's version includes in-frame clones alone and lacks a portion of them. This table has under 250,000 clones, roughly 91% appearing once. What was sequenced was PBMCs. These receptors all stem from a woman aged 18-29 years in good health and CMV-seropositive.

The chain joins TRBV5-1 to TRBJ2-5; 7 bases map to TRBD2. This CDR3 contains 15 residues. Germline V CDR1 and CDR2: SGHRS, YFSETQ. V shed 6 bases, J shed 1 base, and the junction held 9 bases outside the gene matches. The CDR3 DNA is TGCGCCAGCACCTTCGGAGCGGGGTCCCAAGAGACCCAGTACTTC. This translates into CASTFGAGSQETQYF.

V and J are TRBV5-1 and TRBJ2-1, with 15 nucleotides matching TRBD2. Per germline, CDR1 SGHRS and CDR2 YFSETQ. This CDR3 is built from 18 residues. With V trimmed by 1 base and J by 9 bases, 11 bases remained unmatched. CDR3 DNA sequence: TGCGCCAGCAGCTTGCGGACTAGCGGGAGGGCCTTATCGTCTGAGCAGTTCTTC. Protein: CASSLRTSGRALSSEQFF.

The V gene is TRBV2, the J gene TRBJ2-7; TRBD1 matches at 7 bases. The CDR3 is made up of 16 amino acids. J gave up 3 bases and V 5 bases, and 13 bases lay outside the gene matches. From germline, CDR1 is SNHLY and CDR2 FYNNEI. The CDR3, as DNA: TGTGCCAGCAGTAAAGGACAGGCCGAATTAAGCTACGAGCAGTACTTC. Translated, it gives CASSKGQAELSYEQYF.

The genes are TRBV4-1 and TRBJ1-1; D is undetermined. Per germline, CDR1 MGHRA and CDR2 YSYEKL. This CDR3 contains 12 residues. V lost 6 bases to trimming and J lost 6 bases, with 11 bases between them. The CDR3, as DNA: TGCGCCAGCAGAGAGGGTATCCCTGAAGCTTTCTTT. Its protein is CASREGIPEAFF.

This chain links TRBV25-1 with TRBJ1-1; 10 bases are a match to TRBD1. V lost 2 bases, J lost 5 bases, and 8 bases stayed unmatched. The germline CDR1 and CDR2 sequences are MGHDK and SYGVNS. The CDR3 is 16 amino acids. The CDR3 DNA reads TGTGCCAGCAGTGAAATGTTGGGACAGGGGAAGACTGAAGCTTTCTTT. Translation: CASSEMLGQGKTEAFF.

This clone was observed a handful of times. This chain joins TRBV27 and TRBJ2-1; no reliable D call. CDR1 and CDR2 from the germline V gene are MNHEY and SMNVEV (reference sequence). The V end lost 5 bases, the J end lost 5 bases, and 10 bases lay between the germline ends. The CDR3 is 13 amino acids. The CDR3 DNA is TGTGCCAGCAGTCCCCGACTCGACAATGAGCAGTTCTTC. It translates to CASSPRLDNEQFF.

The rearrangement uses TRBV5-6 and TRBJ2-5; 9 nucleotides match TRBD1. CDR1 is SGHDT and CDR2 is YYEEEE in the germline V gene. The junction had 6 bases not matched to a gene; V was cut back by 1 base and J by 2 bases. The CDR3 is 16 amino acids. The chain's CDR3 is CASSLWDRVTQETQYF. As DNA, the CDR3 is TGTGCCAGCAGCTTGTGGGACAGGGTTACGCAAGAGACCCAGTACTTC.

This clone was observed a single time. V usage is TRBV10-3 and J usage is TRBJ1-1, with D perhaps TRBD1 (5 bases). This CDR3 has 13 residues. Germline V CDR1 and CDR2: ENHRY, SYGVKD. V was clipped by 8 bases and J by 4 bases, with 14 bases between them. The CDR3 sequence is CAIARALSTEAFF. The CDR3 nucleotides are TGTGCCATCGCCAGGGCTTTGAGCACTGAAGCTTTCTTT.

The J gene is TRBJ1-5, the V gene TRBV6-1; tentatively, D is TRBD1 (6 bases). Trimming cost V 2 bases and J 6 bases, with 11 bases left between them. Germline V gene sequence: CDR1 MNHNS, CDR2 SASEGT. The CDR3 is made up of 14 amino acids. The CDR3 coding sequence is TGTGCCAGCAGTGAATACAGGGAACGTCAGCCCCAGCATTTT. Translated, it gives CASSEYRERQPQHF.

This sequence joins TRBV7-9 and TRBJ2-7; 10 nucleotides align to TRBD2. After removal of 5 bases from V and 7 bases from J, the junction contained 17 bases not matched to a gene. Germline V gives CDR1 SEHNR, CDR2 FQNEAQ (reference sequence). This CDR3 region has 17 residues. This CDR3 reads CASSTSVTSGTNGEQYF. In nucleotides, the CDR3 is TGTGCCAGCAGCACGTCAGTAACTAGCGGGACCAATGGAGAGCAGTACTTC.

V gene TRBV6-1 combines with J gene TRBJ1-2; D unclear. Germline CDR1 is MNHNS and CDR2 is SASEGT. The CDR3 has 10 residues. The V gene lost 10 bases and the J gene lost 7 bases, with 10 bases spanning the gap. As DNA, the CDR3 is TGTGCCACCGGGATAAGTGGCTACACCTTC. Residues: CATGISGYTF.

This clone showed up just once. V and J are TRBV27 and TRBJ1-2; the match to TRBD1 covers 9 bases. J lost 2 bases, V lost 6 bases, and 4 bases had no gene match. CDR1 and CDR2 from the germline V gene are MNHEY and SMNVEV (reference sequence). The CDR3 totals 14 residues. CDR3 sequence reads: CASSIDRGNYGYTF. In nucleotides, the CDR3 is TGTGCCAGCAGCATCGACAGGGGGAACTATGGCTACACCTTC.

This clone was observed a single time. The rearrangement uses TRBV7-9 and TRBJ2-7; 9 bases are shared with TRBD2. Trimming took 3 bases from V and 5 from J; bases not matched to a gene: 14. CDR3 size: 17 residues. The germline CDR1 and CDR2 sequences are SEHNR and FQNEAQ (reference sequence). The CDR3 DNA reads TGTGCCAGCAGCTTCCCGGTAGCGGGAGCAGCAAGGAACGAGCAGTACTTC. Protein: CASSFPVAGAARNEQYF.

V gene TRBV5-8 combines with J gene TRBJ2-1; 7 bases align to TRBD2. J was trimmed by 2 bases and V by 3 bases; bases with no gene match: 5. Germline CDR1 and CDR2: SGHTS and YDEGEE. This CDR3 region has 15 residues. The CDR3 DNA is TGTGCCAGCAGCTCCGGGACTACCACCTACAATGAGCAGTTCTTC. The encoded protein is CASSSGTTTYNEQFF. Complete variable domain (other parts from reference TRBV5-8 and TRBJ2-1): EAGVTQSPTHLIKTRGQQATLRCSPISGHTSVYWYQQALGLGLQFLLWYDEGEERNRGNFPPRFSGRQFPNYSSELNVNALELEDSALYLCASSSGTTTYNEQFFGPGTRLTVL.

The V and J genes are TRBV7-6 and TRBJ1-1, with 8 bases that match TRBD1. J gave up 1 base and V 2 bases, and 6 bases lay outside the gene matches. CDR3 length equals 16 residues. From germline, CDR1 is SGHVS and CDR2 FNYEAQ. This chain's CDR3 is CASSLRQGWSNTEAFF. The CDR3, as DNA: TGTGCCAGCAGCTTAAGACAGGGGTGGTCGAACACTGAAGCTTTCTTT.

The rearrangement joins TRBV7-6 to TRBJ2-1; D might be TRBD1 (5 bases). This CDR3 spans 18 amino acids. Trimming removed 5 bases at V and 4 bases at J, with 24 bases between. Per germline, CDR1 SGHVS and CDR2 FNYEAQ. In DNA form, the CDR3 reads TGTGCCAGCAGCAGCACCGGCAGGGTCTCGACCCCTTACAATGAGCAGTTCTTC. Translation gives CASSSTGRVSTPYNEQFF.

The chain links TRBV27 to TRBJ2-7, with a possible D match to TRBD2 (6 bases). V lost 2 bases and J 3 bases, leaving 14 bases between the germline ends. The CDR3 spans 15 residues. From germline, CDR1 is MNHEY and CDR2 SMNVEV (reference sequence). CDR3 region: CASSLAGTTSYEQYF. The CDR3 DNA reads as TGTGCCAGCAGTTTAGCGGGGACGACTAGCTACGAGCAGTACTTC.

The chain links TRBV11-3 to TRBJ2-7, with a tentative D call TRBD2 (6 bases). CDR1 is SGHNT and CDR2 is YENEEA in the germline V gene. The CDR3 covers 15 residues. V was shortened by 3 bases and J by 3 bases, with 15 bases between the two germline ends. The CDR3 bases are TGTGCCAGCAGCTTTCGCGGTGCTAGCGTCTACGAGCAGTACTTC. As protein: CASSFRGASVYEQYF.

V and J are TRBV10-2 and TRBJ2-5, with TRBD2 matching 9 bases. The CDR3 spans 17 residues. Germline CDR1 is WSHSY and CDR2 is SAAADI. V lost 2 bases, J lost 7 bases, and 14 bases stayed unmatched. The CDR3 nucleotides are TGCGCCAGCAGTGAGCCCCGGACTAGCGCAATTCACGGGACCCAGTACTTC. Its translation is CASSEPRTSAIHGTQYF.

The V and J genes are TRBV19 and TRBJ1-4, with no clear D. Per the germline V gene, CDR1 is LNHDA and CDR2 is SQIVND (reference sequence). Trimming took off 1 base at V and 8 bases at J, with 8 bases between the two ends. This CDR3 contains 13 residues. CDR3 sequence (DNA): TGTGCCAGTAGTATAGCTAACGCAGAAAAACTGTTTTTT. Residues: CASSIANAEKLFF.

V gene TRBV11-2 combines with J gene TRBJ1-3; D gene unclear. The CDR3 length is 14 residues. The V gene lost 5 bases and the J gene lost 2 bases, with 10 bases spanning the gap. Germline assignment: CDR1 SGHAT and CDR2 FQNNGV. CDR3 sequence reads: CASSPQATGNTIYF. In DNA, the CDR3 is TGTGCCAGCAGCCCGCAAGCTACTGGAAACACCATATATTTT.

CDR3 loop: CASSFGYSYEQYF. CDR3 bases: TGTGCCAGCAGCTTCGGGTACTCCTACGAGCAGTACTTC. V usage is TRBV5-5 and J usage is TRBJ2-7, with D unclear. The germline gives CDR1 SGHKS, CDR2 YYEKEE (reference sequence). Trimming pared 2 bases from V and 0 bases from J, leaving 6 bases between. The CDR3 length is 13 residues.

V is TRBV6-5 and J is TRBJ1-1, with D possibly being TRBD1 (5 bases). CDR3 length: 15 residues. Trimming left V 0 bases short and J 2 bases short, with 10 bases between. CDR1 and CDR2 from the germline V gene are MNHEY and SVGAGI. The CDR3 DNA reads as TGTGCCAGCAGTTACTCGGCAGGGCGAAACACTGAAGCTTTCTTT. Its protein product is CASSYSAGRNTEAFF.

This clone was seen just once. The chain employs TRBV6-6 and TRBJ1-4; 7 bases are a match to TRBD1. The CDR3 is 15 residues long. CDR1 and CDR2 from the germline V gene are MNHNY and SVGAGI (reference sequence). V lost 4 bases and J lost 4; bases outside the gene matches: 6. This chain's CDR3 is CASSFTGQSNEKLFF. The CDR3 bases are TGTGCCAGCAGTTTTACGGGACAGAGTAATGAAAAACTGTTTTTT.

The chain carries TRBV6-5 and TRBJ1-1; TRBD1 matches 7 bases. Germline V gene data show CDR1 as MNHEY and CDR2 as SVGAGI. The V segment lost 0 bases and the J segment 4 bases; nucleotides outside the gene matches: 5. The CDR3 is made up of 15 amino acids. The CDR3 protein is CASSYSTGLGTEAFF. In DNA form, the CDR3 reads TGTGCCAGCAGTTACTCGACAGGGTTGGGCACTGAAGCTTTCTTT.

This chain uses TRBV4-1 with TRBJ1-2, with TRBD1 matching 10 bases. The V gene's germline CDR1 is MGHRA and CDR2 YSYEKL. This CDR3 is 19 amino acids long. V was pared by 5 bases and J by 4 bases, with 19 bases of the junction left unmatched. CDR3 region: CASSSIRGQGSLRAYGYTF. As DNA, the CDR3 is TGCGCCAGCAGCTCCATCCGGGGACAGGGGTCCCTAAGGGCCTATGGCTACACCTTC.

The gene calls are TRBV25-1 and TRBJ1-2, with D possibly matching TRBD1 (6 bases). This CDR3 has 14 residues. Germline V lookup: CDR1 MGHDK, CDR2 SYGVNS. Trimming cost V 0 bases and J 8 bases, with 13 bases left between them. CDR3 in amino acids: CASSEYIGGAGYTF. The CDR3 bases are TGTGCCAGCAGTGAATATATAGGGGGGGCCGGCTACACCTTC.

Only one count was recorded for this clone. CDR3 residues: CASRPDSGRVTGELFF. CDR3 DNA sequence: TGTGCCAGCAGGCCCGATAGCGGGAGGGTCACCGGGGAGCTGTTTTTT. The chain links TRBV2 to TRBJ2-2; the match to TRBD2 covers 11 bases. The CDR3 is made up of 16 amino acids. From germline, CDR1 is SNHLY and CDR2 FYNNEI. V trimming: 6 bases; J trimming: 4 bases; junction bases outside the gene matches: 7. Looking up the rest from reference TRBV2 and TRBJ2-2 gives the full variable domain: EPEVTQTPSHQVTQMGQEVILRCVPISNHLYFYWYRQILGQKVEFLVSFYNNEISEKSEIFDDQFSVERPDGSNFTLKIRSTKLEDSAMYFCASRPDSGRVTGELFFGEGSRLTVL.

The V and J genes are TRBV30 and TRBJ2-2; the match to TRBD2 covers 10 bases. Germline lookup yields CDR1 GTSNPN and CDR2 SVGIG (reference sequence). J lost 6 bases, V lost 3 bases, and 16 bases had no gene match. This CDR3 comprises 18 residues. The CDR3 DNA is TGTGCCTGGAGCGGTAGAATCGGACTAGCGGAGCGCGCCGGGGAGCTGTTTTTT. It specifies CAWSGRIGLAERAGELFF.

The V call is TRBV6-1, the J call TRBJ1-1, with no clear D. CDR3 length: 15 residues. Germline CDR1 reads MNHNS; CDR2 reads SASEGT. Trimming left V 7 bases short and J 4 bases short, with 19 bases between. The CDR3 DNA is TGTGCCAGCATTTTCTCGCGCGGCGGGATCACTGAAGCTTTCTTT. Amino acids: CASIFSRGGITEAFF.

This clone was observed a few times. The chain joins TRBV28 to TRBJ2-7; D possibly corresponds to TRBD1 (6 bases). CDR3 length: 12 residues. V lost 5 bases and J lost 5, with 10 bases in between. Per germline, CDR1 MDHEN and CDR2 SYDVKM. The CDR3 region is CASSEQGNEQYF. DNA of the CDR3: TGTGCCAGCAGTGAACAGGGTAACGAGCAGTACTTC.